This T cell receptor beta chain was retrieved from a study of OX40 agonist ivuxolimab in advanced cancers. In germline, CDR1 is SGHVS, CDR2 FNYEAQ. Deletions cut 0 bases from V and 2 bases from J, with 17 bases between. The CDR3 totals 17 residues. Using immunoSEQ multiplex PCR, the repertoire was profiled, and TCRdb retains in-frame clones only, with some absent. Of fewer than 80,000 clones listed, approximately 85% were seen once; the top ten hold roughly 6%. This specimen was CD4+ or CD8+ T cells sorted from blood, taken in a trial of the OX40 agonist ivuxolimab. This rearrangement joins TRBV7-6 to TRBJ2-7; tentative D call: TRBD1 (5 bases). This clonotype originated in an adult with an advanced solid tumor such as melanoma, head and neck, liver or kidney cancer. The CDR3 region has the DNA TGTGCCAGCAGCTTAGCGACCGGGTCCCCGACAGCCTACGAGCAGTACTTC. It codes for CASSLATGSPTAYEQYF.